This is a list of T cell receptor beta chains from one sample in a study of cytomegalovirus exposure and HLA in healthy donors. Sequencing used immunoSEQ multiplex PCR; TCRdb keeps in-frame clones, though not all of them. In the table there are 120,000 to 150,000 clones, around 73% of which are singletons. What was sequenced was PBMCs. The receptors originated from a woman aged 40 to 50 in good health and CMV-seronegative. Both conserved end residues are part of each CDR3. A D gene is named only where the DNA matches it firmly. Clone size appears in some rows only: once, few, many, or a class for an expanded clone.

j_call d_call clone_size v_call cdr3_nt cdr3_aa
TRBJ2-5 NA NA TRBV19 TGTGCCAGTAGTGGGCATCAAGAGCAGTACTTC CASSGHQEQYF
TRBJ1-2 TRBD1 once TRBV14 TGTGCCAGCAGCCAGGCCGGGACAGGAGACTATGGCTACACCTTC CASSQAGTGDYGYTF
TRBJ1-1 NA NA TRBV7-3 TGTGCCAGCAGCTTAGACAGAAACACTGAAGCTTTCTTT CASSLDRNTEAFF
TRBJ2-3 TRBD2 NA TRBV7-2 TGTGCCAGCAGCTTTAGCGGGGTGAGAACAGATACGCAGTATTTT CASSFSGVRTDTQYF
TRBJ1-1 NA NA TRBV5-1 TGCGCCAGCAGCTTGGGGGGCATGATCGGCACTGAAGCTTTCTTT CASSLGGMIGTEAFF
TRBJ1-3 NA few TRBV4-2 TGTGCCAGCAGCCTGGGTTGGACGGACAGCTCTGGAAACACCATATATTTT CASSLGWTDSSGNTIYF
TRBJ1-1 TRBD1 NA TRBV20-1 TGCAGTGCTCCAGGGGGCTGGGGAGCTTTCTTT CSAPGGWGAFF
TRBJ1-4 NA NA TRBV2 TGTGCCAGCAGGTTGCAGGGATTGATAGCTAATGAAAAACTGTTTTTT CASRLQGLIANEKLFF
TRBJ2-7 NA NA TRBV5-6 TGTGCCAGCAGCCTGGGAGCGACAGTTACCTACGAGCAGTACTTC CASSLGATVTYEQYF
TRBJ2-5 TRBD1 NA TRBV6-1 TGTGCCAGCAGACCGAACAGGGGGCCGGAGACCCAGTACTTC CASRPNRGPETQYF
TRBJ1-5 NA few TRBV2 TGTGCCAGCAGTGCCCCCCCGGGAGGGCTGTCCGGGGCCCAGCATTTT CASSAPPGGLSGAQHF
TRBJ1-1 TRBD1 NA TRBV6-5 TGTGCCAGCAGGACCGGGACAGGGGGCTTTAGGACTTTCTTT CASRTGTGGFRTFF
TRBJ2-2 NA once TRBV18 TGTGCCAGCTCACCCATCAGGAACCCATCCGGGGAGCTGTTTTTT CASSPIRNPSGELFF
TRBJ1-4 NA NA TRBV2 TGTGCCAGCAGCTCCGACAGGAACGCTAATGAAAAACTGTTTTTT CASSSDRNANEKLFF
TRBJ2-6 NA once TRBV7-2 TGTGCCAGCAGCTTCAGGGTTGCTGGGGCCAACGTCCTGACTTTC CASSFRVAGANVLTF
TRBJ1-2 TRBD1 NA TRBV18 TGTGCCAGCTCACCACAAGGGACAGGGGAAGGCTACACCTTC CASSPQGTGEGYTF
TRBJ2-2 NA NA TRBV15 TGTGCCACCTCGGCCCGGCGGGTCCCCGGGGAGCTGTTTTTT CATSARRVPGELFF
TRBJ2-5 NA NA TRBV28 TGTGCCAGCAGACAACAGGGCCTGCAAGAGACCCAGTACTTC CASRQQGLQETQYF
TRBJ2-7 TRBD1 NA TRBV7-9 TGTGCCAGCAGCTTAGCCGGGACAGCTAACTACGAGCAGTACTTC CASSLAGTANYEQYF
TRBJ2-5 TRBD2 NA TRBV7-9 TGTGCCAGCAGCTTGGGGACTAGGGAGACCCAGTACTTC CASSLGTRETQYF
TRBJ2-1 NA NA TRBV7-2 TGTGCCAGCAGCTTAGGCGAATACAATGAGCAGTTCTTC CASSLGEYNEQFF
TRBJ2-5 TRBD2 NA TRBV7-2 TGTGCCAGCAGCCCAAACAGACTAGCGGGGGGTGAGACCCAGTACTTC CASSPNRLAGGETQYF